The rows below give T cell receptor beta chains drawn from one sample of a study of cytomegalovirus exposure and HLA in healthy donors. Sequencing used immunoSEQ multiplex PCR; TCRdb keeps in-frame clones, though not all of them. The sample gives fewer than 250,000 clones, 82% of which show up once; nearly 6% is in the top ten. Sequencing was carried out using PBMCs. Every receptor here comes from a man aged 35 to 55 in good health and CMV-seropositive. CDR3s include the opening cysteine and the closing phenylalanine or tryptophan. Each record gives: clone size, V gene, J gene, D gene, CDR3 DNA, CDR3 protein. A D gene is named only where the DNA matches it firmly. Some rows have no size entry. The others give once, few or many, or a class for an expanded clone.

>NA|TRBV7-2|TRBJ2-5|NA
TGTGCCAGCAGCCCCAGACAGTTGTCGACCCAGTACTTC
CASSPRQLSTQYF
>NA|TRBV7-8|TRBJ2-2|TRBD2
TGTGCCAGCAGCCCGAGCGGGACCAACACCGGGGAGCTGTTTTTT
CASSPSGTNTGELFF
>NA|TRBV6-1|TRBJ1-1|NA
TGTGCCAGCAGTTCAGACAGGTGGACTGAAGCTTTCTTT
CASSSDRWTEAFF
>NA|TRBV29-1|TRBJ2-7|NA
TGCAGCGCCAACCTTCCAGGGCCCTACGAGCAGTACTTC
CSANLPGPYEQYF
>NA|TRBV7-7|TRBJ2-2|NA
TGTGCTAGCAGCCCTCTCGGGGAAGGGAACACCGGGGAGCTGTTTTTT
CASSPLGEGNTGELFF
>once|TRBV10-3|TRBJ2-5|NA
TGTGCCATCAGTGAACCGAGTACGGAGACCCAGTACTTC
CAISEPSTETQYF
>NA|TRBV21-1|TRBJ2-5|NA
TGTGCCAGCAGCAAAGCGGACTGGACTAGCGGGAGCGGGACCCAGTACTTC
CASSKADWTSGSGTQYF
>NA|TRBV6-1|TRBJ2-4|NA
TGTGCCAGCAGGGACAGCGCCAAAAACATTCAGTACTTC
CASRDSAKNIQYF
>NA|TRBV30|TRBJ2-5|TRBD1
TGTGCCTGGACGACAGGGTTAGAGACCCAGTACTTC
CAWTTGLETQYF
>NA|TRBV27|TRBJ1-1|NA
TGTGCCAGCAGTTTACAGGGGAACACTGAAGCTTTCTTT
CASSLQGNTEAFF
>NA|TRBV9|TRBJ2-3|NA
TGTGCCAGCAGCACGTTACAGGACAGATCGGCGCAGTATTTT
CASSTLQDRSAQYF
>NA|TRBV5-4|TRBJ2-5|NA
TGTGCCAGCAGCTTGAAGGAGGGAAGGTTGGGGGAGCGCATCCAAGAGACCCAGTACTTC
CASSLKEGRLGERIQETQYF
>NA|TRBV7-6|TRBJ2-1|TRBD1
TGTGCCAGCAGCAGACCGGGACAGAGCCCTGTCAATGAGCAGTTCTTC
CASSRPGQSPVNEQFF
>NA|TRBV27|TRBJ2-2|NA
TGTGCCAGCAGTTTACTGTGGCGGGGCGGGACCGGGGAGCTGTTTTTT
CASSLLWRGGTGELFF
>few|TRBV4-1|TRBJ2-1|NA
TGCGCCAGCAGCCAAGATTACAGGTCCTACAATGAGCAGTTCTTC
CASSQDYRSYNEQFF
>once|TRBV2|TRBJ2-2|NA
TGTGCCAGCACAGGGGAGCCCACCGGGGAGCTGTTTTTT
CASTGEPTGELFF
>NA|TRBV4-1|TRBJ1-1|NA
TGCGCCACCGCCTCGGGGAACACTGAAGCTTTCTTT
CATASGNTEAFF
>NA|TRBV14|TRBJ2-1|NA
TGTGCCAGCAGCCAAAACAGGGTGGCCTACAATGAGCAGTTCTTC
CASSQNRVAYNEQFF
>NA|TRBV5-1|TRBJ2-2|TRBD2
TGCGCCAGCGCCCTAAGACCTAGCGGGAGCACCGGGGAGCTGTTTTTT
CASALRPSGSTGELFF
>NA|TRBV27|TRBJ2-2|TRBD2
TGTGCCAGCAGTAAGGGACTAGCTTACACGAACACCGGGGAGCTGTTTTTT
CASSKGLAYTNTGELFF
>once|TRBV9|TRBJ2-1|NA
TGTGCCAGCACGGATGGCGGGACCGGGGACAATGAGCAGTTCTTC
CASTDGGTGDNEQFF
>once|TRBV6-5|TRBJ1-4|NA
TGTGCCAGCAGCATGACAGTTAATGAAAAACTGTTTTTT
CASSMTVNEKLFF
>few|TRBV4-1|TRBJ2-7|TRBD2
TGCGCCAGCAGCCAAGCGAGAGCGGGAGGTCTCTCCTACGAGCAGTACTTC
CASSQARAGGLSYEQYF
>NA|TRBV6-6|TRBJ2-3|TRBD2
TGTGCCAGCAGTTACGCGGCTAGCGGGAGCGGAGATACGCAGTATTTT
CASSYAASGSGDTQYF
>few|TRBV6-5|TRBJ1-4|NA
TGTGCCAGCAGTTATGGGCACGCGAATGAAAAACTGTTTTTT
CASSYGHANEKLFF
>NA|TRBV30|TRBJ1-2|TRBD1
TGTGCCTGGAGTTGGGGACAGCTAGAAGATGGCTACACCTTC
CAWSWGQLEDGYTF
>NA|TRBV27|TRBJ2-7|NA
TGTGCCAGCAGTTTATGGACGGGAGACGAGCAGTACTTC
CASSLWTGDEQYF
>NA|TRBV19|TRBJ2-1|TRBD2
TGTGCCAGTAGTATAGGGCGGGAGGTATACAATGAGCAGTTCTTC
CASSIGREVYNEQFF
>NA|TRBV6-5|TRBJ2-5|NA
TGTGCCAGCAGTTACGAGGGCAGCAAAGGCGAGACCCAGTACTTC
CASSYEGSKGETQYF
>NA|TRBV7-9|TRBJ2-3|TRBD2
TGTGCCAGCAGAGATAGCGGGAGAAGGGATACGCAGTATTTT
CASRDSGRRDTQYF
>NA|TRBV18|TRBJ2-1|TRBD2
TGTGCCAGCTCATCGACTAGCGGGATCGGGGATGAGCAGTTCTTC
CASSSTSGIGDEQFF
>NA|TRBV6-6|TRBJ2-2|TRBD2
TGTGCCAGCAGTTGGACTAGCGGGGGGAGTGCCGGGGAGCTGTTTTTT
CASSWTSGGSAGELFF
>NA|TRBV11-3|TRBJ2-2|NA
TGTGCCAGCAGCTTATGGCCCAGGGCCGGGACCGGGGAGCTGTTTTTT
CASSLWPRAGTGELFF
>once|TRBV7-2|TRBJ2-1|NA
TGTGCCAGCAGCTTAGTCCCTAGCTCCAATGAGCAGTTCTTC
CASSLVPSSNEQFF
>NA|TRBV7-7|TRBJ2-3|TRBD2
TGTGCCAGCAGCCCAAGCGGGAGGGCAGATACGCAGTATTTT
CASSPSGRADTQYF
>NA|TRBV7-2|TRBJ2-1|NA
TGTGCCAGCAGCCTCCTCAGTGCAAATGAGCAGTTCTTC
CASSLLSANEQFF
>NA|TRBV11-2|TRBJ1-2|NA
TGTGCCAGCAGCGAGCCGGGAGGCGATGGCTACACCTTC
CASSEPGGDGYTF